These T cell receptor beta chains were read from a single sample in a study of cytomegalovirus exposure and HLA in healthy donors. Here immunoSEQ multiplex PCR was the method, and the copy in TCRdb shows in-frame clones only, minus some. The data hold roughly 110,000 clones, with about nine tenths observed a single time. Sequencing was carried out using PBMCs. The receptors here all came from a woman aged 18-35 years in good health and CMV-seropositive. Each CDR3 is given with its conserved first and last residue. D genes are given only for firm matches. Expanded clones get a size class; other rows say once, few or many, or leave the size out.

v_gene: TRBV18
j_gene: TRBJ1-6
abundance: -
d_gene: -
CDR3aa: CASSPQGGWQPLHF
CDR3nt: TGTGCCAGCTCACCACAAGGGGGTTGGCAACCCCTCCACTTT

v_gene: TRBV9
j_gene: TRBJ1-2
abundance: -
d_gene: -
CDR3aa: CASGGGSYGYTF
CDR3nt: TGTGCCAGCGGCGGGGGCAGCTATGGCTACACCTTC

v_gene: TRBV28
j_gene: TRBJ1-5
abundance: once
d_gene: -
CDR3aa: CASSPPGASNQPQHF
CDR3nt: TGTGCCAGCAGCCCCCCGGGAGCTAGCAATCAGCCCCAGCATTTT

v_gene: TRBV28
j_gene: TRBJ2-1
abundance: -
d_gene: -
CDR3aa: CASSLLGRGRDNEQFF
CDR3nt: TGTGCCAGCAGTTTGCTCGGGAGGGGGCGGGACAATGAGCAGTTCTTC

v_gene: TRBV11-2
j_gene: TRBJ1-5
abundance: -
d_gene: -
CDR3aa: CASSLYPEVGNQPQHF
CDR3nt: TGTGCCAGCAGCCTTTATCCGGAGGTAGGCAATCAGCCCCAGCATTTT

v_gene: TRBV10-2
j_gene: TRBJ2-5
abundance: few
d_gene: TRBD2
CDR3aa: CASSEQRGGGETQYF
CDR3nt: TGCGCCAGCAGTGAGCAGCGGGGGGGAGGTGAGACCCAGTACTTC

v_gene: TRBV5-1
j_gene: TRBJ2-3
abundance: -
d_gene: TRBD2
CDR3aa: CASSAGAGATDTQYF
CDR3nt: TGCGCCAGCAGCGCTGGAGCGGGGGCCACAGATACGCAGTATTTT

v_gene: TRBV11-2
j_gene: TRBJ2-1
abundance: -
d_gene: TRBD2
CDR3aa: CASSQLAGGYNEQFF
CDR3nt: TGTGCCAGCAGCCAATTAGCGGGGGGCTACAATGAGCAGTTCTTC

v_gene: TRBV5-4
j_gene: TRBJ2-7
abundance: -
d_gene: -
CDR3aa: CASSSVSSYEQYF
CDR3nt: TGTGCCAGCAGCTCAGTAAGCTCCTACGAGCAGTACTTC

v_gene: TRBV18
j_gene: TRBJ2-5
abundance: -
d_gene: -
CDR3aa: CASSPNPPTGPTRGTQYF
CDR3nt: TGTGCCAGCTCACCCAACCCACCGACAGGCCCAACGCGAGGGACCCAGTACTTC

v_gene: TRBV25-1
j_gene: TRBJ1-5
abundance: -
d_gene: -
CDR3aa: CASSEVGAPGQPQHF
CDR3nt: TGTGCCAGCAGTGAGGTAGGGGCGCCCGGGCAGCCCCAGCATTTT

v_gene: TRBV9
j_gene: TRBJ1-1
abundance: -
d_gene: -
CDR3aa: CASSVSGLNTEAFF
CDR3nt: TGTGCCAGCAGCGTATCTGGCCTCAACACTGAAGCTTTCTTT

v_gene: TRBV11-2
j_gene: TRBJ1-2
abundance: once
d_gene: -
CDR3aa: CATADSGHLGGYTF
CDR3nt: TGTGCCACCGCAGATTCGGGACACCTGGGCGGCTACACCTTC

v_gene: TRBV6-5
j_gene: TRBJ2-5
abundance: -
d_gene: TRBD2
CDR3aa: CASSPSGAQQETQYF
CDR3nt: TGTGCCAGCAGCCCAAGCGGGGCCCAACAAGAGACCCAGTACTTC

v_gene: TRBV10-3
j_gene: TRBJ1-1
abundance: -
d_gene: -
CDR3aa: CAISESLEGNTEAFF
CDR3nt: TGTGCCATCAGTGAGTCCTTAGAGGGTAACACTGAAGCTTTCTTT

v_gene: TRBV29-1
j_gene: TRBJ1-2
abundance: -
d_gene: -
CDR3aa: CSVETLEAGGGYGYTF
CDR3nt: TGCAGCGTTGAGACCCTTGAGGCGGGGGGTGGATATGGCTACACCTTC

v_gene: TRBV27
j_gene: TRBJ2-1
abundance: -
d_gene: -
CDR3aa: CASSLSSGSLGNEQFF
CDR3nt: TGTGCCAGCAGTTTGAGTAGTGGGAGTCTTGGTAATGAGCAGTTCTTC

v_gene: TRBV19
j_gene: TRBJ1-6
abundance: -
d_gene: -
CDR3aa: CASSIEDGGRNSPLHF
CDR3nt: TGTGCCAGTAGTATAGAGGACGGGGGGCGGAATTCACCCCTCCACTTT

v_gene: TRBV11-2
j_gene: TRBJ2-2
abundance: once
d_gene: -
CDR3aa: CASSLYAGGFTGELFF
CDR3nt: TGTGCCAGCAGCTTATATGCCGGAGGGTTCACCGGGGAGCTGTTTTTT

v_gene: TRBV28
j_gene: TRBJ2-7
abundance: -
d_gene: TRBD1
CDR3aa: CASRTGGFYEQYF
CDR3nt: TGTGCCAGCCGGACAGGGGGATTCTACGAGCAGTACTTC

v_gene: TRBV7-2
j_gene: TRBJ2-2
abundance: -
d_gene: TRBD1
CDR3aa: CASSLGQGDTGELFF
CDR3nt: TGTGCCAGCAGCTTAGGACAGGGGGACACCGGGGAGCTGTTTTTT

v_gene: TRBV9
j_gene: TRBJ1-5
abundance: -
d_gene: -
CDR3aa: CASSAGGGGGNQPQHF
CDR3nt: TGTGCCAGCAGCGCCGGGGGGGGAGGCGGCAATCAGCCCCAGCATTTT

v_gene: TRBV2
j_gene: TRBJ1-5
abundance: -
d_gene: TRBD1
CDR3aa: CASSVGTGGEPQHF
CDR3nt: TGTGCCAGCAGTGTAGGGACAGGGGGGGAGCCCCAGCATTTT

v_gene: TRBV5-6
j_gene: TRBJ1-2
abundance: -
d_gene: -
CDR3aa: CASSLQAGRGNYGYTF
CDR3nt: TGTGCCAGCAGCTTGCAAGCGGGCCGGGGTAACTATGGCTACACCTTC

v_gene: TRBV28
j_gene: TRBJ1-1
abundance: -
d_gene: -
CDR3aa: CASSLKRGEAFF
CDR3nt: TGTGCCAGCAGTTTGAAGCGTGGTGAAGCTTTCTTT

v_gene: TRBV29-1
j_gene: TRBJ2-7
abundance: -
d_gene: TRBD1
CDR3aa: CSVVTGDRYEQYF
CDR3nt: TGCAGCGTAGTCACAGGGGACCGCTACGAGCAGTACTTC

v_gene: TRBV4-2
j_gene: TRBJ2-5
abundance: -
d_gene: -
CDR3aa: CASSPIGVETQYF
CDR3nt: TGTGCCAGCAGCCCGATCGGGGTTGAGACCCAGTACTTC

v_gene: TRBV28
j_gene: TRBJ1-1
abundance: -
d_gene: -
CDR3aa: CASSSHFEGETEAFF
CDR3nt: TGTGCCAGCAGTTCCCACTTTGAGGGTGAGACTGAAGCTTTCTTT

v_gene: TRBV10-3
j_gene: TRBJ2-1
abundance: -
d_gene: TRBD2
CDR3aa: CAISGGGRNEQFF
CDR3nt: TGTGCCATCAGTGGCGGGGGGCGAAATGAGCAGTTCTTC

v_gene: TRBV7-9
j_gene: TRBJ1-6
abundance: -
d_gene: -
CDR3aa: CASSFDTGDSPLHF
CDR3nt: TGTGCCAGCAGCTTCGACACGGGAGATTCACCCCTCCACTTT

v_gene: TRBV28
j_gene: TRBJ1-5
abundance: -
d_gene: -
CDR3aa: CASTITRVYSNQPQHF
CDR3nt: TGTGCCAGCACTATAACACGGGTCTATAGCAATCAGCCCCAGCATTTT

v_gene: TRBV9
j_gene: TRBJ2-7
abundance: -
d_gene: TRBD2
CDR3aa: CASSVNSAGGHEQYF
CDR3nt: TGTGCCAGCAGCGTAAATTCAGCGGGGGGCCACGAGCAGTACTTC

v_gene: TRBV4-1
j_gene: TRBJ1-4
abundance: once
d_gene: -
CDR3aa: CASSQVGQGGEKLFF
CDR3nt: TGCGCCAGCAGCCAAGTCGGCCAGGGTGGAGAAAAACTGTTTTTT

v_gene: TRBV6-5
j_gene: TRBJ2-2
abundance: once
d_gene: -
CDR3aa: CASSHRVTGELFF
CDR3nt: TGTGCCAGCAGTCACAGGGTAACCGGGGAGCTGTTTTTT

v_gene: TRBV2
j_gene: TRBJ2-3
abundance: -
d_gene: -
CDR3aa: CASSGGLPTDTQYF
CDR3nt: TGTGCCAGCAGTGGGGGGCTTCCCACAGATACGCAGTATTTT

v_gene: TRBV5-6
j_gene: TRBJ1-1
abundance: once
d_gene: TRBD1
CDR3aa: CASSPDRGGNTEAFF
CDR3nt: TGTGCCAGCAGCCCCGACAGGGGGGGCAACACTGAAGCTTTCTTT

v_gene: TRBV28
j_gene: TRBJ1-1
abundance: -
d_gene: TRBD1
CDR3aa: CASSSSDRGRGTEAFF
CDR3nt: TGTGCCAGCAGTTCCTCGGACAGGGGGAGAGGCACTGAAGCTTTCTTT

v_gene: TRBV11-3
j_gene: TRBJ2-5
abundance: -
d_gene: -
CDR3aa: CASSFTRGETQYF
CDR3nt: TGTGCCAGCAGCTTCACGAGGGGGGAGACCCAGTACTTC

v_gene: TRBV14
j_gene: TRBJ1-1
abundance: -
d_gene: -
CDR3aa: CASSQVPGKDEAFF
CDR3nt: TGTGCCAGCAGCCAAGTGCCGGGGAAGGATGAAGCTTTCTTT

v_gene: TRBV19
j_gene: TRBJ1-1
abundance: -
d_gene: -
CDR3aa: CATSNKAMEDTEAFF
CDR3nt: TGTGCCACCTCCAATAAAGCCATGGAGGACACTGAAGCTTTCTTT

v_gene: TRBV2
j_gene: TRBJ2-7
abundance: -
d_gene: TRBD1
CDR3aa: CASCLEGQGIYEQYF
CDR3nt: TGTGCCAGCTGCCTTGAGGGACAGGGGATCTACGAGCAGTACTTC

v_gene: TRBV7-9
j_gene: TRBJ1-1
abundance: -
d_gene: -
CDR3aa: CASSPHLNTEAFF
CDR3nt: TGTGCCAGCAGCCCTCACTTGAACACTGAAGCTTTCTTT

v_gene: TRBV2
j_gene: TRBJ1-6
abundance: -
d_gene: -
CDR3aa: CASLRTANSPLHF
CDR3nt: TGTGCCAGCTTGAGGACAGCTAATTCACCCCTCCACTTT

v_gene: TRBV6-5
j_gene: TRBJ2-7
abundance: once
d_gene: -
CDR3aa: CASSLDSLREQYF
CDR3nt: TGTGCCAGCAGTCTCGACAGTTTGAGGGAGCAGTACTTC

v_gene: TRBV5-1
j_gene: TRBJ1-1
abundance: -
d_gene: -
CDR3aa: CASSLQGNTEAFF
CDR3nt: TGCGCCAGCAGCTTGCAGGGGAACACTGAAGCTTTCTTT

v_gene: TRBV6-1
j_gene: TRBJ2-7
abundance: -
d_gene: TRBD2
CDR3aa: CASSTSGNYEQYF
CDR3nt: TGTGCCAGCAGCACTAGCGGAAACTACGAGCAGTACTTC

v_gene: TRBV5-3
j_gene: TRBJ1-2
abundance: -
d_gene: -
CDR3aa: CARSLAPTTPLGYTF
CDR3nt: TGTGCCAGAAGCTTGGCCCCTACGACTCCGCTGGGCTACACCTTC

v_gene: TRBV9
j_gene: TRBJ2-5
abundance: -
d_gene: TRBD2
CDR3aa: CASSVPRTSGGEETQYF
CDR3nt: TGTGCCAGCAGCGTACCCCGGACTAGCGGGGGTGAGGAGACCCAGTACTTC

v_gene: TRBV19
j_gene: TRBJ1-2
abundance: -
d_gene: -
CDR3aa: CASSATGTTSSYGYTF
CDR3nt: TGTGCCAGTAGTGCAACCGGGACAACCTCTTCCTATGGCTACACCTTC

v_gene: TRBV21-1
j_gene: TRBJ1-5
abundance: once
d_gene: -
CDR3aa: CANNPHNQPQHF
CDR3nt: TGTGCCAACAACCCGCACAATCAGCCCCAGCATTTT

v_gene: TRBV4-1
j_gene: TRBJ1-4
abundance: -
d_gene: -
CDR3aa: CASSLTASEKLFF
CDR3nt: TGCGCCAGCAGCCTTACAGCTTCTGAAAAACTGTTTTTT